This section outlines one T cell receptor beta chain sequence together with its context. Antigen: not known. V lost 3 bases and J 6 bases, leaving 12 bases between the germline ends. Germline V lookup: CDR1 SGDLS, CDR2 YYNGEE. CDR3 length equals 13 residues. Amplification yielded TCR beta CDR3 regions, with RNA transcripts as the source. The TCR CDR3 was amplified in a first-round RT-PCR using the HTBI primer set. TCRdb reprocessed the multiplex PCR reads via MiXCR and lists one record per CDR3 protein. The sample carries 300,000 to 400,000 distinct CDR3 sequences, more than 11% recorded once. Diagnosis of hyperthyroidism was new in patients aged 18 to 65, and its duration was under 2 months. The source of the sample is a study of T cells in Graves' hyperthyroidism and ophthalmopathy. About the research overall: The initial diagnosis was the point when peripheral blood was collected, ahead of any treatment. Findings of the study overall: Ophthalmopathy was separated from stable hyperthyroidism by a 13 V-J model.

The chain couples TRBV9 to TRBJ2-5; possibly TRBD1 or TRBD2 for D (6 bases each). The receptor was isolated from a woman aged 25 to 39 with Graves' hyperthyroidism. Source material: blood. CDR3 sequence: CASSAEGGKTQYF. CDR3 bases: TGTGCCAGCAGCGCAGAGGGGGGAAAGACCCAGTACTTC. Combining the CDR3 with reference TRBV9 and TRBJ2-5 gives the whole variable domain DSGVTQTPKHLITATGQRVTLRCSPRSGDLSVYWYQQSLDQGLQFLIQYYNGEERAKGNILERFSAQQFPDLHSELNLSSLELGDSALYFCASSAEGGKTQYFGPGTRLLVL.